The clone carrying this T cell receptor (beta chain) is a singleton in its sample. As yet, its antigen is unknown. The source of the sample is a study of identical twins. TCRdb re-analysed the 5' RACE reads in MiXCR, keeping a single row per CDR3 protein. The sample yields fewer than 500,000 distinct CDR3 sequences, around 15% seen once. Every one of the donors was a healthy Caucasian. The study, taken as a whole, reports: Zero-insertion analyses were open to partial confounding by invariant MAIT and iNKT cells.

CDR3 length: 13 residues. V gave up 2 bases and J gave up 4 bases; unmatched junction bases: 1. CDR1 DFQATT and CDR2 SNEGSKA come from the germline V gene (reference sequence). The sample was also reused in another study, on yellow fever vaccine responses in identical twins.

The V and J genes are TRBV20-1 and TRBJ2-1; 8 bases are shared with TRBD1. What was sequenced was CD4+ T cells sorted from blood. This TCR came from a woman aged 18 to 35 in good health. CDR3 coding DNA: TGCAGTGCTAGACGGACAGGGTACAATGAGCAGTTCTTC. Translating gives CSARRTGYNEQFF.